What follows is one T cell receptor beta chain and its context. This clone was detected once. The target of this receptor is not known. No per-base quality is available; no much larger clone lies one base away. The CDR3 measures 15 amino acids from cysteine to phenylalanine. Here the CDR3 DNA is all that survives: 45 bases in frame from base 1. V is pruned by 5 bases and J by 8 bases, leaving 6 bases of the junction without a gene match. From the germline V gene, CDR1 is MNHEY and CDR2 is SVGEGT. Collaborating institutions collected whole blood in K2EDTA tubes following their own protocols. For TCRbeta analysis, collaborators shipped samples as frozen whole blood, isolated PBMCs, or DNA extracted from either of those sample types. The entry originates in a study of blood T cell repertoires in COVID-19 (dated by TCRdb to about 2020). Regarding the study in general: Collaborator samples came from the United States, Italy and Spain and covered acute and convalescent phases of COVID-19. Subjects who had been exposed to COVID-19, were actively infected with it, or had recovered from it provided the deeply sampled blood TCRbeta repertoires that made up the dataset. A de-identified subject ID, COVID-19 status, age in years and sex were almost always included in the sample metadata. The prospective study material was composed of cDNA or gDNA derived from T cells, B-cell-depleted T cells, or PBMCs. The repertoires were released in a freely available public database intended as a resource for research on the immune response to SARS-CoV-2. HLA class I and class II types, where available, came from metadata supplied by the sample provider rather than from assay-based typing. The samples were drawn from two sources: the first 160 participants of the ongoing ImmuneRACE study, and over 950 subjects contributed by 6 global collaborators. Here is what the overall study found, with its caveats: Clinical and demographic metadata were provided uncurated, with the amount varying by source and participant.

TCRbeta CDR3 regions were amplified from genomic DNA by means of the immunoSEQ Assay, a bias-controlled multiplex PCR. Under the source paper's analysis protocol: The number of nucleated cells in each sample was estimated from the amplification of reference gene primers within the assay. Sequence reads were collapsed and filtered to measure the absolute abundance of every unique TCRbeta CDR3 rearrangement. For each sample, productive Simpson clonality was calculated as the square root of Simpson's diversity index over productive rearrangements. The immuneACCESS repertoire file appears here via TCRdb, limited to in-frame rearrangements. These files lack a portion of the clones; in checked studies, under half of the deficit traces to unresolved V genes, and the cause of the others is not known. The V and J calls and clone size are taken from that table; D and trimming were inferred from the DNA. In all, the sample holds 200,000 to 250,000 clones, and around 80% of those were seen once. Less than 20% of the sample comes from the top ten.

This chain is built from TRBV6-2 or TRBV6-3 and TRBJ2-3; TRBD2 matches 14 bases in the middle. This sequence was found in a woman aged 80 or over with active or convalescent COVID-19. Sequenced sample: peripheral blood. The CDR3 region: CASSTPGTSGGTQYF. The sequence in DNA is TGTGCCAGCAGTACCCCCGGGACTAGCGGGGGTACGCAGTATTTT.